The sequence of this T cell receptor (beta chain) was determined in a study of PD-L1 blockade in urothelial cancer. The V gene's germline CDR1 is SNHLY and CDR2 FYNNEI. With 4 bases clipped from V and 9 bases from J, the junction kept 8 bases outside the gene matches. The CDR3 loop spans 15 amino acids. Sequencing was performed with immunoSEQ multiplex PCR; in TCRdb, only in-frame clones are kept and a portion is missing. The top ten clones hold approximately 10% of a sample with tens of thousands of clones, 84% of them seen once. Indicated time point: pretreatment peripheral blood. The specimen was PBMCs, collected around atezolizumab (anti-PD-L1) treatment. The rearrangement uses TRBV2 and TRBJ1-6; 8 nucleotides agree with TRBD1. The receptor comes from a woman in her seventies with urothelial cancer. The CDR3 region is CASSATTGVGSPLHF. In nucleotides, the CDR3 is TGTGCCAGCAGTGCGACGACAGGGGTAGGTTCACCCCTCCACTTT. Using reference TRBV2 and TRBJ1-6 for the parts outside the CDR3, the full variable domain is EPEVTQTPSHQVTQMGQEVILRCVPISNHLYFYWYRQILGQKVEFLVSFYNNEISEKSEIFDDQFSVERPDGSNFTLKIRSTKLEDSAMYFCASSATTGVGSPLHFGNGTRLTVT.